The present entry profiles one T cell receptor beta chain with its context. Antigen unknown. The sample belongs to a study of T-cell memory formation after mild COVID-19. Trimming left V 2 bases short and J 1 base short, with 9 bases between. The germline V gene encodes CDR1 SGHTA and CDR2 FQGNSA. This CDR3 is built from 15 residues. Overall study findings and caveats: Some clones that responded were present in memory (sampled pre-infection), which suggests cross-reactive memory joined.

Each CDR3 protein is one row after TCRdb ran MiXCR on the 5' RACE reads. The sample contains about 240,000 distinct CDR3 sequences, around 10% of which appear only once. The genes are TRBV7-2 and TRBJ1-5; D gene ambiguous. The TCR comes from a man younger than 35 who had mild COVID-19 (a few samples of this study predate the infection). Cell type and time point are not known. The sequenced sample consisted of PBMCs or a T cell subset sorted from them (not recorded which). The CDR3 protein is CASSLQFDSNQPQHF. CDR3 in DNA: TGTGCCAGCAGCTTACAGTTTGACAGCAATCAGCCCCAGCATTTT.